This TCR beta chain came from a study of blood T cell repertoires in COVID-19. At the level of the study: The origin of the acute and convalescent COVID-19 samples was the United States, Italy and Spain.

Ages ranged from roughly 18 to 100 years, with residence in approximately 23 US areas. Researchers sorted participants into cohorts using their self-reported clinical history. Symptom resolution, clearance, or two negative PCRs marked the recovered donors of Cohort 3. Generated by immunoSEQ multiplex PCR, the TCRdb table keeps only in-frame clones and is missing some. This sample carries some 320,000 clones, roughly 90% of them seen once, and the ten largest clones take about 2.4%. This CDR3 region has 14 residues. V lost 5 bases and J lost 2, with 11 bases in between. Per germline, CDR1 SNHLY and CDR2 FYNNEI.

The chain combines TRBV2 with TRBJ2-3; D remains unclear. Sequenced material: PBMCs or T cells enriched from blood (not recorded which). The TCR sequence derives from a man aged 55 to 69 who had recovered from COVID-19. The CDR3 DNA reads TGTGCCAGCAGTTTCACCTCCTACACAGATACGCAGTATTTT. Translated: CASSFTSYTDTQYF. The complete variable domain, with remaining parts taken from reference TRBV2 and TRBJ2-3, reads EPEVTQTPSHQVTQMGQEVILRCVPISNHLYFYWYRQILGQKVEFLVSFYNNEISEKSEIFDDQFSVERPDGSNFTLKIRSTKLEDSAMYFCASSFTSYTDTQYFGPGTRLTVL.